A selection of T cell receptor beta chains follows, all from one sample in a study of persistence of HIV-infected CD4 T cells. Measured with immunoSEQ multiplex PCR; TCRdb has only the in-frame clones, and not every one. The sample holds more than 45,000 clones, around 80% seen once. Their antigen targets remain unknown. The specimen was CD4+ T cells sorted from PBMCs after roughly 19-hour stimulation, collected from a patient who received antiretroviral therapy. The receptors were sampled from an adult man with HIV who was CMV-seropositive. Both conserved end residues are part of each CDR3. Fields, in order: CDR3 DNA, CDR3 protein, clone size, D gene, V gene, J gene. The D gene is left open where the match is weak. Clone size is not always given. Where it is, it says once, few, many or a class for expanded clones.

CDR3 DNA: TGTGCCAGCTCACCGCTACAGGGTGGAGGCACCGGGGAGCTGTTTTTT
CDR3 protein: CASSPLQGGGTGELFF
clone size: few
D gene: .
V gene: TRBV18
J gene: TRBJ2-2

CDR3 DNA: TGTGCCTGGAGTGGACTAGGGAAAACTGGAAACACCATATATTTT
CDR3 protein: CAWSGLGKTGNTIYF
clone size: .
D gene: .
V gene: TRBV30
J gene: TRBJ1-3

CDR3 DNA: TGTGCCAGCAGTAGACAGGGCTACGAGCAGTACTTC
CDR3 protein: CASSRQGYEQYF
clone size: few
D gene: TRBD1
V gene: TRBV6-5
J gene: TRBJ2-7

CDR3 DNA: TGTGCCAGTAGTGCGAGGCGGGACGGCAACTATGGCTACACCTTC
CDR3 protein: CASSARRDGNYGYTF
clone size: .
D gene: .
V gene: TRBV19
J gene: TRBJ1-2

CDR3 DNA: TGTGCCAGCTCACCAGGCGAGAGCTCCTATAATTCACCCCTCCACTTT
CDR3 protein: CASSPGESSYNSPLHF
clone size: .
D gene: .
V gene: TRBV18
J gene: TRBJ1-6

CDR3 DNA: TGTGCCACCAGCGCGCGCTCTGAAGCTTTCTTT
CDR3 protein: CATSARSEAFF
clone size: .
D gene: .
V gene: TRBV15
J gene: TRBJ1-1

CDR3 DNA: TGCAGTGCTAGGGGGAGCCGTGAAGCTTTCTTT
CDR3 protein: CSARGSREAFF
clone size: .
D gene: .
V gene: TRBV20-1
J gene: TRBJ1-1

CDR3 DNA: TGCGCCAGCAGCTTCACGAGGGATCGCTATGGCTACACCTTC
CDR3 protein: CASSFTRDRYGYTF
clone size: .
D gene: .
V gene: TRBV5-1
J gene: TRBJ1-2

CDR3 DNA: TGTGCCAGCAGCTTAGTCGCACAGAACACCGGGGAGCTGTTTTTT
CDR3 protein: CASSLVAQNTGELFF
clone size: .
D gene: .
V gene: TRBV7-9
J gene: TRBJ2-2

CDR3 DNA: TGTGCCAGCAGCCAAGAGGAGGGTCGCCCGAAATTCTTC
CDR3 protein: CASSQEEGRPKFF
clone size: .
D gene: .
V gene: TRBV14
J gene: TRBJ2-1

CDR3 DNA: TGTGCCAGCAGCGTAGGGAGTAGAGGGGGCTACGAGCAGTACTTC
CDR3 protein: CASSVGSRGGYEQYF
clone size: few
D gene: .
V gene: TRBV9
J gene: TRBJ2-7

CDR3 DNA: TGTGCCTGGACTAGCGTTGATGAGCAGTTCTTC
CDR3 protein: CAWTSVDEQFF
clone size: .
D gene: .
V gene: TRBV30
J gene: TRBJ2-1

CDR3 DNA: TGTGCTAGTGGTTTGTCGGCGGGCACTGAAGCTTTCTTT
CDR3 protein: CASGLSAGTEAFF
clone size: .
D gene: .
V gene: TRBV12-5
J gene: TRBJ1-1

CDR3 DNA: TGTGCCAGCAGTTTAAGGGGGGGCAATGAAAAACTGTTTTTT
CDR3 protein: CASSLRGGNEKLFF
clone size: .
D gene: .
V gene: TRBV27
J gene: TRBJ1-4

CDR3 DNA: TGTGCCAGCAGCCAATTTTCGACAGGGGATTCACCCCTCCACTTT
CDR3 protein: CASSQFSTGDSPLHF
clone size: .
D gene: TRBD1
V gene: TRBV3-1/TRBV3-2
J gene: TRBJ1-6

CDR3 DNA: TGTGCCTGGAGTCTCGAGGGTCTTGAAAAACTGTTTTTT
CDR3 protein: CAWSLEGLEKLFF
clone size: .
D gene: .
V gene: TRBV30
J gene: TRBJ1-4

CDR3 DNA: TGTGCCTGTCTTTACGGAGGGTCAGGCAATGAGCAGTTCTTC
CDR3 protein: CACLYGGSGNEQFF
clone size: .
D gene: .
V gene: TRBV30
J gene: TRBJ2-1

CDR3 DNA: TGTGCCAGCAGCGTAGGGCCTGGTGAAACTAATGAAAAACTGTTTTTT
CDR3 protein: CASSVGPGETNEKLFF
clone size: .
D gene: .
V gene: TRBV9
J gene: TRBJ1-4

CDR3 DNA: TGTGCCAGCAGTCCACCAGATTTTAACTATGGCTACACCTTC
CDR3 protein: CASSPPDFNYGYTF
clone size: many
D gene: .
V gene: TRBV27
J gene: TRBJ1-2